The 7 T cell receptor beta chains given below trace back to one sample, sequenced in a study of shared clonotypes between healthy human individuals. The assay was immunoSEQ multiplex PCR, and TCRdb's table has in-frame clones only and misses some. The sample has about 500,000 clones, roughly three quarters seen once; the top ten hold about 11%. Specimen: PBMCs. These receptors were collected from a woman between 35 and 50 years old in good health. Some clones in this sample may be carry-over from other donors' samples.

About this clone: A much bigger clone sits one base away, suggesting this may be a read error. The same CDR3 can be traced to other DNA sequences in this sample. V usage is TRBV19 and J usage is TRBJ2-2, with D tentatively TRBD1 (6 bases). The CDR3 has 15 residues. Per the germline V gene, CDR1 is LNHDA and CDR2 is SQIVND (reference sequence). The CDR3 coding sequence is TGCGCCAGTAGTATGGTCCAGGGGAGTGCCGGGGAGCTGTTTTTT. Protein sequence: CASSMVQGSAGELFF.

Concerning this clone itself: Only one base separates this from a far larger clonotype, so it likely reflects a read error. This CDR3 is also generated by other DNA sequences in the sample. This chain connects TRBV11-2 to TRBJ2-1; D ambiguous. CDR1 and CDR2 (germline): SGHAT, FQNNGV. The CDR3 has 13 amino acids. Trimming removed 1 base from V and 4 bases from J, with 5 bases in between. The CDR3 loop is CASSLAGYNEQFF. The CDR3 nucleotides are TGTGCCAGCAGCTTAGCCGGGTACAATGAGCAGTTCTTC.

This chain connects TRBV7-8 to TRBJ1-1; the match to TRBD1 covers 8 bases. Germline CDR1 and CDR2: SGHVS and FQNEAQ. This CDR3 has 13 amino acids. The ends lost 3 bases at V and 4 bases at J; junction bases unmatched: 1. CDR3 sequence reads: CASSFTGGTEAFF. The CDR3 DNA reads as TGTGCCAGCAGCTTCACAGGGGGCACTGAAGCTTTCTTT.

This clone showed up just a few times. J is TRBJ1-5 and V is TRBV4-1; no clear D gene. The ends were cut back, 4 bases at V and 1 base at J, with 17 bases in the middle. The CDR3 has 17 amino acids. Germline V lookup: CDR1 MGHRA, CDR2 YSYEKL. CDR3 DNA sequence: TGCGCCAGCAGCCTTTCAAGACTGGGCGTCAGCAATCAGCCCCAGCATTTT. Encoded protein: CASSLSRLGVSNQPQHF.

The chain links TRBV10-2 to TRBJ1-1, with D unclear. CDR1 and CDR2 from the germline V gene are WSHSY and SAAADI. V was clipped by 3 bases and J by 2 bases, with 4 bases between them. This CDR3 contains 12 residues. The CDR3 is CASSDQNTEAFF. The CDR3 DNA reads TGCGCCAGCAGTGACCAAAACACTGAAGCTTTCTTT.

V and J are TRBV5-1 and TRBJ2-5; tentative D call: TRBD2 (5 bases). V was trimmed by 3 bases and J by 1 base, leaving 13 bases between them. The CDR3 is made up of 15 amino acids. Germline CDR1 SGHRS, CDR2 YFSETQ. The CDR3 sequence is CASSSPAGIQETQYF. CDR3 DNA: TGCGCCAGCAGCTCACCCGCGGGTATCCAAGAGACCCAGTACTTC. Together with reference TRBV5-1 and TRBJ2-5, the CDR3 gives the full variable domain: KAGVTQTPRYLIKTRGQQVTLSCSPISGHRSVSWYQQTPGQGLQFLFEYFSETQRNKGNFPGRFSGRQFSNSRSEMNVSTLELGDSALYLCASSSPAGIQETQYFGPGTRLLVL.

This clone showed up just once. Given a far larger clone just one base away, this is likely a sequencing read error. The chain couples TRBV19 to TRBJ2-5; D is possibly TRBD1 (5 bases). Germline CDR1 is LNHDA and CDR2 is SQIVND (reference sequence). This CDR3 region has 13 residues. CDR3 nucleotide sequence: TGTGCCTCCATGCCTCAGGGTGGCGAGATCCAGTACTTC. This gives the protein CASMPQGGEIQYF.